This T cell receptor (beta chain) was identified during a study of beta chain features in type 1 diabetes. Sequencing targeted expressed TCRB transcripts, as all isolated RNA had been reverse transcribed. Data came from immunoSEQ multiplex PCR; TCRdb stores just in-frame clones and leaves some out. This table holds more than 250,000 clones, just over 20% found once. Study-wide results and limits: TCRB CDR3s were moderately but significantly shorter in Type 1 diabetes patients in all four CD4+ subsets.

As for this clone: No antigen is known for it.

V was trimmed by 1 base and J by 2 bases, leaving 7 bases between them. The CDR3 sequence is 14 residues long. The germline gives CDR1 SGHTA, CDR2 FQGTGA. The rearrangement joins TRBV7-3 to TRBJ2-3, with D possibly being TRBD2 (5 bases). The sequenced sample was naive CD4+ T cells from blood. The sequence was obtained from a woman in her thirties or forties with type 1 diabetes. The CDR3, as DNA: TGTGCCAGCAGCTTAAGGACTGCCACAGATACGCAGTATTTT. It encodes CASSLRTATDTQYF.